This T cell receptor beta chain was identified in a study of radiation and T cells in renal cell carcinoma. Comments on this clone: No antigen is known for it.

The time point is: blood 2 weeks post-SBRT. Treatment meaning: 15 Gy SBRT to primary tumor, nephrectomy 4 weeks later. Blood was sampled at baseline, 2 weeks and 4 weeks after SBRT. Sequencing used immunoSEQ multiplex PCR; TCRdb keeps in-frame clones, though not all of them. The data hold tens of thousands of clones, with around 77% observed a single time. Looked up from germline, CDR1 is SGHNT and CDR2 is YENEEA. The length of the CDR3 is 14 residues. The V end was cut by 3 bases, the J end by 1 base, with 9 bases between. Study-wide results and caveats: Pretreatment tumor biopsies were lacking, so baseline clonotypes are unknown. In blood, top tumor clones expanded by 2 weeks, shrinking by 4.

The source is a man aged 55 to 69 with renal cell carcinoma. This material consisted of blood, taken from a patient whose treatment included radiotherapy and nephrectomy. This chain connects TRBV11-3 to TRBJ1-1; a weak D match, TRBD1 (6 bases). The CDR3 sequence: CASSLTGGNTEAFF. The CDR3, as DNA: TGTGCCAGCAGCTTGACAGGCGGGAACACTGAAGCTTTCTTT. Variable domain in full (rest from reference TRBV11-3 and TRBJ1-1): EAGVVQSPRYKIIEKKQPVAFWCNPISGHNTLYWYLQNLGQGPELLIRYENEEAVDDSQLPKDRFSAERLKGVDSTLKIQPAELGDSAVYLCASSLTGGNTEAFFGQGTRLTVV.